This passage covers 28 T cell receptor beta chains from one sample sequenced in a study of T cell changes during pregnancy in multiple sclerosis. TCRdb keeps only in-frame clones here, not all; method: immunoSEQ multiplex PCR. In the table there are 20,000 to 30,000 clones, 70% to 90% of which are singletons. This sample comprised CD4+ T cells from peripheral blood mononuclear cells, obtained in the second trimester of pregnancy. The source is a female donor in good health, enrolled as a control in a pregnancy study.

The chain has TRBV7-8 and TRBJ2-7, with 8 bases that match TRBD1. Germline V CDR1 and CDR2: SGHVS, FQNEAQ. The CDR3 covers 14 residues. With 3 bases clipped from V and 4 bases from J, the junction kept 5 bases outside the gene matches. The CDR3: CASSLRTGIYEQYF. CDR3 in DNA: TGTGCCAGCAGCTTGCGGACAGGGATTTACGAGCAGTACTTC.

The rearrangement links TRBV29-1 to TRBJ2-3; 13 positions agree with TRBD2. The J segment lost 1 base and the V segment lost 5 bases, leaving 3 bases of the junction unmatched. The CDR3 consists of 15 residues. Per germline, CDR1 SQVTM and CDR2 ANQGSEA. This CDR3 reads CSVLGTSGGTDTQYF. CDR3 nucleotide sequence: TGCAGCGTTTTGGGGACTAGCGGGGGCACAGATACGCAGTATTTT.

The genes are TRBV11-3 and TRBJ2-1; 15 bases map to TRBD2. The V and J ends lost 3 bases and 5 bases, in that order; junction bases with no gene match: 8. The CDR3 sequence is 18 residues long. Germline lookup yields CDR1 SGHNT and CDR2 YENEEA. In DNA, the CDR3 is TGTGCCAGCAGCTTGGGACTAGCGGGAGGTAGGAGCGACAATGAGCAGTTCTTC. Protein sequence: CASSLGLAGGRSDNEQFF.

The V call is TRBV9, the J call TRBJ2-5; 9 positions agree with TRBD1. CDR1 and CDR2 (germline): SGDLS, YYNGEE. The J segment lost 1 base and the V segment lost 0 bases, leaving 7 bases of the junction unmatched. This CDR3 comprises 17 residues. In nucleotides, the CDR3 is TGTGCCAGCAGCGTAGAGGGGACAGGGACCCTCCAAGAGACCCAGTACTTC. Residues: CASSVEGTGTLQETQYF.

The chain employs TRBV6-1 and TRBJ2-7, with 8 bases lining up with TRBD2. The V and J ends lost 7 bases and 4 bases, in that order; junction bases with no gene match: 9. Germline V gives CDR1 MNHNS, CDR2 SASEGT. The CDR3 loop spans 14 amino acids. The CDR3 loop is CASKVGLASYEQYF. CDR3 sequence (DNA): TGTGCCAGCAAGGTCGGACTAGCTTCTTACGAGCAGTACTTC.

J is TRBJ2-1 and V is TRBV6-5, with D perhaps TRBD2 (5 bases). Trimming removed 7 bases from V and 0 bases from J, with 13 bases in between. The CDR3 runs to 15 residues. Germline values: CDR1 MNHEY, CDR2 SVGAGI. CDR3 in DNA: TGTGCCAGCAACCGAGGGAAAACCTCCTACAATGAGCAGTTCTTC. This encodes CASNRGKTSYNEQFF.

The chain links TRBV28 to TRBJ2-3; 10 bases agree with TRBD1. The V segment lost 6 bases and the J segment 5 bases; nucleotides outside the gene matches: 11. The CDR3 is made up of 16 amino acids. Looked up from germline, CDR1 is MDHEN and CDR2 is SYDVKM. The CDR3 loop reads CASSRDRGGGIDTQYF. As DNA, the CDR3 is TGTGCCAGCAGCCGGGACAGGGGAGGAGGAATAGATACGCAGTATTTT.

The chain is built from TRBV11-1 and TRBJ2-1; 16 nucleotides match TRBD2. Trimming at V came to 1 base and at J to 13 bases, leaving 13 bases not matched to a gene. The germline V gene encodes CDR1 SGHAT and CDR2 FQDESV (reference sequence). The CDR3 loop spans 18 amino acids. The CDR3 sequence is CASSLVLPGLAGGPGQFF. The CDR3 DNA reads as TGTGCCAGCAGCTTAGTCCTTCCGGGACTAGCGGGAGGGCCAGGACAGTTCTTC.

The rearrangement uses TRBV6-5 and TRBJ1-6; D perhaps matches TRBD1 (5 bases). Per the germline V gene, CDR1 is MNHEY and CDR2 is SVGAGI. Trimming removed 6 bases at V and 8 bases at J, with 14 bases between. The CDR3 is 14 residues long. For the CDR3, the DNA is TGTGCCAGCAGGCCGGGCAGGGCACATTCACCCCTCCACTTT. Amino acid sequence: CASRPGRAHSPLHF.

The chain is built from TRBV7-9 and TRBJ1-4; D may be TRBD1 (5 bases). The CDR3 consists of 15 residues. Germline CDR1 reads SEHNR; CDR2 reads FQNEAQ (reference sequence). V lost 2 bases to trimming and J lost 5 bases, with 12 bases between them. In DNA, the CDR3 is TGTGCCAGCAGCTTATTAGTACCAGGGAATGAAAAACTGTTTTTT. It yields the protein CASSLLVPGNEKLFF.

The rearrangement joins TRBV5-6 to TRBJ1-1, with TRBD1 identical over 9 bases. The germline V gene encodes CDR1 SGHDT and CDR2 YYEEEE. Trimming at V came to 5 bases and at J to 7 bases, leaving 12 bases not matched to a gene. The CDR3 is 15 residues long. This CDR3 is CASRRQGGRGNEAFF. The CDR3 region has the DNA TGTGCCAGCAGAAGACAGGGGGGCCGGGGAAATGAAGCTTTCTTT.

About this clone itself: At one end the junction does not follow the germline gene, possibly because of a read error. The gene calls are TRBV7-7 and TRBJ2-5; 15 nucleotides agree with TRBD2. CDR1 and CDR2 from the germline V gene are SSHAT and FNYEAQ (reference sequence). The CDR3 is 18 residues long. Here the CDR3 reads CASSPGLAGGPVGETQYF. The CDR3 DNA reads as TGTGCTAGCAGCCCCGGACTAGCGGGAGGGCCGGTTGGTGAGACCCAGTACTTC.

This clone was picked up a small number of times. The chain has TRBV19 and TRBJ1-3; D is perhaps TRBD1 (5 bases). CDR3 size: 14 residues. V lost 7 bases and J 4 bases, leaving 14 bases between the germline ends. Germline CDR1 reads LNHDA; CDR2 reads SQIVND (reference sequence). The CDR3: CASNAGQPGNTIYF. CDR3 coding DNA: TGTGCCAGTAATGCCGGACAACCAGGAAACACCATATATTTT.

The chain employs TRBV7-2 and TRBJ2-7, with D possibly matching TRBD2 (5 bases). Trimming took 2 bases from V and 0 from J, leaving 14 bases between them. This CDR3 region has 16 residues. The V gene's germline CDR1 is SGHTA and CDR2 FQGNSA. CDR3 bases: TGTGCCAGCAGCTTACGGTCCACGGGGTCCTCCTACGAGCAGTACTTC. Encoded protein: CASSLRSTGSSYEQYF.

The rearrangement uses TRBV19 and TRBJ1-5; a possible D gene is TRBD1 (6 bases). The CDR3 has 14 residues. V lost 5 bases and J lost 1, with 9 bases in between. Germline assignment: CDR1 LNHDA and CDR2 SQIVND (reference sequence). This CDR3 reads CASSRGQSNQPQHF. The CDR3 DNA follows: TGTGCCAGTAGTCGAGGACAGAGCAATCAGCCCCAGCATTTT.

This clone has a handful of counts. This chain uses TRBV7-9 with TRBJ2-7; 10 bases line up with TRBD2. V gave up 0 bases and J gave up 5 bases; unmatched junction bases: 7. CDR1 SEHNR and CDR2 FQNEAQ come from the germline V gene (reference sequence). This CDR3 has 16 amino acids. CDR3 amino acids: CASSLALAGGTHEQYF. In DNA form, the CDR3 reads TGTGCCAGCAGCTTAGCCTTAGCGGGGGGAACCCACGAGCAGTACTTC. The whole variable domain, filled in from reference TRBV7-9 and TRBJ2-7, reads DTGVSQNPRHKITKRGQNVTFRCDPISEHNRLYWYRQTLGQGPEFLTYFQNEAQLEKSRLLSDRFSAERPKGSFSTLEIQRTEQGDSAMYLCASSLALAGGTHEQYFGPGTRLTVT.

V is TRBV4-1 and J is TRBJ1-2; tentative D call: TRBD1 (6 bases). This CDR3 contains 15 residues. The V end lost 4 bases, the J end lost 2 bases, and 14 bases lay between the germline ends. CDR1 and CDR2 (germline): MGHRA, YSYEKL. CDR3 sequence (DNA): TGCGCCAGCAGCCCGAGGGAGGGGGGGAACTATGGCTACACCTTC. This encodes CASSPREGGNYGYTF.

This clone appeared a few times. The chain is built from TRBV5-4 and TRBJ1-1; a possible D gene is TRBD1 (5 bases). Germline V gene sequence: CDR1 SGHNT, CDR2 YYREEE (reference sequence). V shed 0 bases and J shed 7 bases, with 13 bases lying between them. The CDR3 length is 14 residues. The CDR3 is CASSLAGPGGEAFF. The CDR3 DNA reads as TGTGCCAGCAGCTTGGCCGGTCCCGGGGGTGAAGCTTTCTTT.

The chain has TRBV6-7 and TRBJ1-4; tentatively, D is TRBD1 (5 bases). TRBV6-7 carries the ORF label, with uncertain function. CDR3 length equals 13 residues. Between the trimmed V and J ends, which lost 6 bases and 2 bases, there was a span of 7 bases. CDR3 nucleotide sequence: TGTGCCAGCAGAAGACAGACTAATGAAAAACTGTTTTTT. Its translation is CASRRQTNEKLFF.

The chain uses TRBV19 and TRBJ1-5; TRBD1 is a possible D gene (5 bases). V was trimmed by 7 bases and J by 3 bases, leaving 16 bases between them. This CDR3 is built from 15 residues. Germline CDR1 and CDR2: LNHDA and SQIVND (reference sequence). This CDR3 is CASTLRTGPNQPQHF. Written as DNA, the CDR3 is TGTGCCAGTACACTGAGAACAGGTCCCAATCAGCCCCAGCATTTT.

This rearrangement joins TRBV6-4 to TRBJ2-3; TRBD1 agrees at 8 bases. This CDR3 contains 15 residues. Germline V gene sequence: CDR1 MRHNA, CDR2 SNTAGT. V shed 4 bases, J shed 5 bases, and the junction held 8 bases outside the gene matches. CDR3 DNA sequence: TGTGCCAGCAGTGCCCGCGGCGGGACAGGAGATACGCAGTATTTT. Its protein is CASSARGGTGDTQYF.

The chain recombines TRBV20-1 with TRBJ1-1; D is perhaps TRBD1 (6 bases). Germline CDR1 DFQATT, CDR2 SNEGSKA (reference sequence). The V and J ends lost 6 bases and 8 bases respectively, with 13 bases between them. This CDR3 spans 11 amino acids. DNA for the CDR3: TGCAGTGCGAGACCTGACAGGGAAGCTTTCTTT. This encodes CSARPDREAFF.

This chain links TRBV27 with TRBJ2-5, with D unresolved. Per germline, CDR1 MNHEY and CDR2 SMNVEV (reference sequence). This CDR3 comprises 14 residues. V was cut by 3 bases and J by 1 base, with 9 bases left in between. In nucleotides, the CDR3 is TGTGCCAGCAGTTTTGCGTGGAGCCAAGAGACCCAGTACTTC. This codes for CASSFAWSQETQYF.

The chain has TRBV7-2 and TRBJ2-7; D remains ambiguous. Germline V gene lookup returns CDR1 SGHTA and CDR2 FQGNSA. This CDR3 region has 11 residues. Trimming took 5 bases from V and 3 from J, leaving 5 bases between them. In nucleotides, the CDR3 is TGTGCCAGCAGCCCTAACTACGAGCAGTACTTC. Residues: CASSPNYEQYF.

This chain uses TRBV30 with TRBJ2-1; D call uncertain. CDR1 and CDR2 (germline): GTSNPN, SVGIG (reference sequence). The germline V and J ends were trimmed by 1 base and 0 bases, with 4 bases remaining between them. CDR3 length equals 13 residues. This CDR3 reads CAWSGSSYNEQFF. In nucleotides, the CDR3 is TGTGCCTGGAGTGGCAGCTCCTACAATGAGCAGTTCTTC.

This clone has just one count. This rearrangement joins TRBV19 to TRBJ1-5; possible D gene TRBD1, 5 bases. The germline V gene encodes CDR1 LNHDA and CDR2 SQIVND (reference sequence). This CDR3 is built from 14 residues. The V end lost 6 bases, the J end lost 2 bases, and 11 bases lay between the germline ends. CDR3 residues: CASSSTGGNQPQHF. In nucleotides, the CDR3 is TGTGCCAGTAGCTCAACAGGAGGCAATCAGCCCCAGCATTTT.

This chain uses TRBV5-4 with TRBJ2-2; 9 bases line up with TRBD2. The germline CDR1 and CDR2 sequences are SGHNT and YYREEE (reference sequence). The CDR3 contains 15 residues. V trimming: 1 base; J trimming: 3 bases; junction bases outside the gene matches: 1. The CDR3 DNA is TGTGCCAGCAGCTTGCAGCGGGGGGACACCGGGGAGCTGTTTTTT. This translates into CASSLQRGDTGELFF.

This rearrangement joins TRBV30 to TRBJ2-3; possibly TRBD2 for D (5 bases). The V end was cut by 3 bases, the J end by 3 bases, with 13 bases between. Germline V CDR1 and CDR2: GTSNPN, SVGIG (reference sequence). The CDR3 has 14 amino acids. The chain's CDR3 is CAWRRSGLTDTQYF. The CDR3 coding sequence is TGTGCCTGGAGAAGGAGCGGACTTACAGATACGCAGTATTTT.